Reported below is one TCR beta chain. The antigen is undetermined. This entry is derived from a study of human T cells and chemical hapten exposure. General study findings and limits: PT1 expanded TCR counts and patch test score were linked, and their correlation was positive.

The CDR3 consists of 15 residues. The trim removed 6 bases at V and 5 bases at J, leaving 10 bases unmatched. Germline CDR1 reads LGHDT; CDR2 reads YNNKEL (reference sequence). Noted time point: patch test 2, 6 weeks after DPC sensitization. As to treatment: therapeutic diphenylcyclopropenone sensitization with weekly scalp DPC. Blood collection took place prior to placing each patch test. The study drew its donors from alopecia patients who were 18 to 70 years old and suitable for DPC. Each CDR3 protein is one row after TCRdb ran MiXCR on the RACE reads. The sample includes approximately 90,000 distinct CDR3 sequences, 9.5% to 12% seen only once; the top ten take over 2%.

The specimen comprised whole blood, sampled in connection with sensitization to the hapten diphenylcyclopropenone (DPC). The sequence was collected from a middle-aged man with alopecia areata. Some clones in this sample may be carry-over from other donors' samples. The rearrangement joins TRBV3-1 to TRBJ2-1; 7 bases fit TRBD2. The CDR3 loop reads CASRRTGGSHNEQFF. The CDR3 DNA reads TGTGCCAGCAGGCGGACTGGCGGGAGCCACAATGAGCAGTTCTTC.